Listed here are 23 T cell receptor beta chains from one sample, sequenced in a study of cytomegalovirus exposure and HLA in healthy donors. Primers: 60 Vbeta forward and 13 Jbeta reverse. The data were produced by immunoSEQ multiplex PCR, yet TCRdb's version contains in-frame clones alone and is incomplete. The sample records almost 200,000 clones, around 78% being singletons. Sequencing was performed on PBMCs. Receptor source: a man aged 25 to 40 in good health and CMV-seronegative.

The chain uses TRBV18 and TRBJ2-3; no clear D. Germline V CDR1 and CDR2: KGHSH, LQKENI. The CDR3 consists of 12 residues. V lost 1 base to trimming and J lost 8 bases, with 7 bases between them. CDR3 coding DNA: TGTGCCAGCTCACCACTCCGAGGTACGCAGTATTTT. It encodes CASSPLRGTQYF.

The rearrangement uses TRBV5-1 and TRBJ2-7; TRBD2 is a possible D gene (6 bases). This CDR3 has 14 residues. Trimming stripped 4 bases from V and 5 bases from J, with 16 bases between. CDR1 and CDR2 (germline): SGHRS, YFSETQ. DNA for the CDR3: TGCGCCAGCAGCCCTAGCGTCACCCAGCACGAGCAGTACTTC. It codes for CASSPSVTQHEQYF.

DNA of the CDR3: TGTGCCAGCAGCTCGGGACTTAATTACGAGCAGTACTTC. It specifies CASSSGLNYEQYF. The rearrangement links TRBV7-9 to TRBJ2-7, with D possibly TRBD2 on 6 matching bases. The length of the CDR3 is 13 residues. Germline V gene lookup returns CDR1 SEHNR and CDR2 FQNEAQ (reference sequence). V dropped 4 bases and J dropped 4 bases, with 11 bases sitting between them.

This chain links TRBV28 with TRBJ1-2; no clear D. The length of the CDR3 is 12 residues. Trimming left V 6 bases short and J 4 bases short, with 9 bases between. The germline CDR1 and CDR2 sequences are MDHEN and SYDVKM. CDR3 loop: CASRNSTYGYTF. Written as DNA, the CDR3 is TGTGCCAGCAGAAACAGTACCTATGGCTACACCTTC.

The rearrangement links TRBV5-1 to TRBJ2-3; the D gene is possibly TRBD1 (6 bases). There are 16 residues in the CDR3. The germline V gene encodes CDR1 SGHRS and CDR2 YFSETQ. With 0 bases removed from V and 3 bases from J, the gap between germline ends came to 14 bases. Here the CDR3 DNA reads TGCGCCAGCAGCTTGGCCCCAGGGGAAGCGACAGATACGCAGTATTTT. Residues: CASSLAPGEATDTQYF. The entire variable domain, with the rest obtained from reference TRBV5-1 and TRBJ2-3, is as follows: KAGVTQTPRYLIKTRGQQVTLSCSPISGHRSVSWYQQTPGQGLQFLFEYFSETQRNKGNFPGRFSGRQFSNSRSEMNVSTLELGDSALYLCASSLAPGEATDTQYFGPGTRLTVL.

The chain recombines TRBV6-6 with TRBJ1-5; D gene uncertain. Germline CDR1 and CDR2: MNHNY and SVGAGI (reference sequence). The V end lost 4 bases, the J end lost 6 bases, and 4 bases lay between the germline ends. The CDR3 sequence is 11 residues long. The CDR3 coding sequence is TGTGCCAGCAGTTCGCGTCAGCCCCAGCATTTT. Amino acids: CASSSRQPQHF.

V and J are TRBV5-6 and TRBJ1-1; possibly TRBD1 for D (5 bases). The V gene lost 2 bases and the J gene lost 11 bases, with 16 bases spanning the gap. From germline, CDR1 is SGHDT and CDR2 YYEEEE. The CDR3 spans 13 residues. The CDR3 region has the DNA TGTGCCAGCAGCTTAGGCTCGGGGGGGAACGCTTTCTTT. It translates to CASSLGSGGNAFF.

This clone was seen more than once but under ten times. The chain recombines TRBV28 with TRBJ1-2; TRBD1 matches 9 bases. This CDR3 spans 14 amino acids. CDR1 and CDR2 from the germline V gene are MDHEN and SYDVKM. After removal of 10 bases from V and 8 bases from J, the junction contained 14 bases not matched to a gene. CDR3 bases: TGTGCCACCCCGGGGACAGGGTTCACGGCCGGCTACACCTTC. Translated, it gives CATPGTGFTAGYTF.

The V and J genes are TRBV6-5 and TRBJ1-5; TRBD1 matches 8 bases. V shed 5 bases, J shed 2 bases, and the junction held 5 bases outside the gene matches. The CDR3 sequence is 15 residues long. Germline CDR1 MNHEY, CDR2 SVGAGI. CDR3 bases: TGTGCCAGCAGTACCACGGGACAGGGCAATCAGCCCCAGCATTTT. It yields the protein CASSTTGQGNQPQHF.

This clone has only a few counts. The chain employs TRBV19 and TRBJ1-2; 9 positions match TRBD1. The V gene end was trimmed by 2 bases and the J gene end by 4 bases; junction bases not matched to a gene: 8. The germline CDR1 and CDR2 sequences are LNHDA and SQIVND (reference sequence). The CDR3 runs 16 residues. CDR3 sequence: CASSIKGTGKTYGYTF. The CDR3 DNA follows: TGTGCCAGTAGTATAAAGGGGACAGGGAAGACCTATGGCTACACCTTC.

The V gene is TRBV6-5, the J gene TRBJ1-5; 7 positions match TRBD1. CDR1 MNHEY and CDR2 SVGAGI come from the germline V gene. V was pared by 4 bases and J by 3 bases, with 9 bases of the junction left unmatched. The CDR3 contains 16 residues. This chain's CDR3 is CASSSRTGRSNQPQHF. DNA for the CDR3: TGTGCCAGCAGTTCTAGGACAGGCCGATCCAATCAGCCCCAGCATTTT.

The rearrangement uses TRBV14 and TRBJ1-6, with D maybe TRBD1 (5 bases). This CDR3 spans 17 amino acids. Germline V gives CDR1 SGHDN, CDR2 FVKESK. V lost 0 bases, J lost 7 bases, and 16 bases lay in between. This CDR3 reads CASSQEGGRAKNSPLHF. The CDR3 DNA sequence: TGTGCCAGCAGCCAAGAGGGGGGGAGGGCTAAAAATTCACCCCTCCACTTT.

The genes are TRBV5-1 and TRBJ1-1; 11 positions match TRBD1. The CDR3 is 14 amino acids. V lost 4 bases, J lost 4 bases, and 3 bases stayed unmatched. The V gene's germline CDR1 is SGHRS and CDR2 YFSETQ. CDR3 residues: CASSDGQGATEAFF. The CDR3 nucleotides read TGCGCCAGCAGCGACGGACAGGGGGCCACTGAAGCTTTCTTT.

The gene calls are TRBV6-1 and TRBJ2-1, with 11 bases lining up with TRBD2. Unmatched junction bases numbered 6, after V lost 4 bases and J lost 4 bases. CDR1 MNHNS and CDR2 SASEGT come from the germline V gene. The CDR3 loop spans 16 amino acids. For the CDR3, the DNA is TGTGCCAGCAGTGGTATAGCGGGAGGGCCTTACAATGAGCAGTTCTTC. Its protein product is CASSGIAGGPYNEQFF.

The V gene is TRBV2, the J gene TRBJ2-5, with a weak D call TRBD1 (6 bases). The CDR3 contains 15 residues. Germline V lookup: CDR1 SNHLY, CDR2 FYNNEI. The germline V and J ends were trimmed by 3 bases and 0 bases, with 11 bases remaining between them. The CDR3 is CASSEHGTNQETQYF. The CDR3, as DNA: TGTGCCAGCAGTGAGCACGGGACAAACCAAGAGACCCAGTACTTC.

The chain is built from TRBV27 and TRBJ1-1, with 7 bases matching TRBD1. There are 15 residues in the CDR3. J gave up 4 bases and V 4 bases, and 9 bases lay outside the gene matches. Germline CDR1 and CDR2: MNHEY and SMNVEV (reference sequence). This CDR3 reads CASSSRQGLSTEAFF. The CDR3 nucleotides read TGTGCCAGCAGTTCCCGACAGGGCCTAAGCACTGAAGCTTTCTTT.

This chain uses TRBV30 with TRBJ1-3, with no clear D. The CDR3 is made up of 15 amino acids. CDR1 and CDR2 (germline): GTSNPN, SVGIG (reference sequence). Trimming removed 0 bases at V and 3 bases at J, with 12 bases between. CDR3 DNA sequence: TGTGCCTGGAGTGTGGGCTCGCTCCATGGAAACACCATATATTTT. It yields the protein CAWSVGSLHGNTIYF.

V and J are TRBV5-1 and TRBJ2-3, with TRBD1 matching over 7 bases. Germline assignment: CDR1 SGHRS and CDR2 YFSETQ. With V trimmed by 2 bases and J by 3 bases, 12 bases remained unmatched. This CDR3 contains 17 residues. DNA of the CDR3: TGCGCCAGCAGCTTCCCCAAAGACAGGGTAGGGACAGATACGCAGTATTTT. Encoded protein: CASSFPKDRVGTDTQYF.

The chain joins TRBV11-2 to TRBJ2-7; TRBD2 aligns across 10 bases. This CDR3 contains 16 residues. V shed 2 bases and J 0 bases; nucleotides not matched to a gene: 4. Looked up from germline, CDR1 is SGHAT and CDR2 is FQNNGV. This chain's CDR3 is CASSLTPSGSSYEQYF. CDR3 DNA sequence: TGTGCCAGCAGCTTAACCCCTAGCGGGAGCTCCTACGAGCAGTACTTC.

The chain links TRBV2 to TRBJ1-1, with unresolved D. The CDR3 extends over 14 amino acids. Germline V gene sequence: CDR1 SNHLY, CDR2 FYNNEI. V was trimmed by 5 bases and J by 0 bases, leaving 10 bases between them. The DNA for the CDR3 is TGTGCCAGCAGTTTGTCCATCCTGAACACTGAAGCTTTCTTT. This codes for CASSLSILNTEAFF.

Only a few counts were recorded for this clone. The rearrangement links TRBV7-9 to TRBJ1-5; D remains ambiguous. Germline assignment: CDR1 SEHNR and CDR2 FQNEAQ (reference sequence). Trimming removed 3 bases at V and 0 bases at J, with 12 bases between. There are 16 residues in the CDR3. Written as DNA, the CDR3 is TGTGCCAGCAGCTTCTATGGCGGTATTAGCAATCAGCCCCAGCATTTT. This sequence encodes CASSFYGGISNQPQHF.

This clone was detected a few times. V gene TRBV27 combines with J gene TRBJ2-3; TRBD2 might be the D (5 bases). This CDR3 has 13 residues. Trimming shortened V by 5 bases and J by 0 bases, and 6 bases separated the two germline ends. CDR1 is MNHEY, CDR2 SMNVEV, per germline (reference sequence). The CDR3 sequence: CASSGSSTDTQYF. For the CDR3, the DNA is TGTGCCAGCAGTGGGAGCAGCACAGATACGCAGTATTTT.

The sample holds a few counts of this clone. This chain uses TRBV10-2 with TRBJ1-2; 7 nucleotides agree with TRBD1. Germline V CDR1 and CDR2: WSHSY, SAAADI. The CDR3 runs to 15 residues. V lost 6 bases, J lost 5 bases, and 12 bases stayed unmatched. The CDR3, as DNA: TGCGCCAGCAGGGGTGGGACAGACCCCATTTATGGCTACACCTTC. It specifies CASRGGTDPIYGYTF.